The following is a TCR beta chain sequence with its context. This clonotype was detected ten times or more. Its antigen is currently not known. It has no much larger one-base neighbor in the sample; base qualities were not kept. What this sample's time point label stands for: newly diagnosed GD, antithyroid drugs for less than 3 months. RNA was extracted from PBMCs in TRIzol for both TCR sequencing and RNA sequencing. The diagnosis of Graves' disease was made according to American Thyroid Association guidelines. Recruitment of patients was carried out at an endocrinology department in Xi'an, China. From each patient, about 8.9 milliliters of peripheral blood was collected into an EDTA anticoagulant tube. Ficoll Paque Plus density gradient separation was used to isolate PBMCs, and no further T cell sorting was performed. RNA quality was checked with an Agilent 2100 Bioanalyzer and agarose gel, and concentration with a NanoDrop 2000.

This entry comes from a study of regulatory T cells in long-lasting Graves disease (dated by TCRdb to the early 2020s). Some background on the complete study: In the newly diagnosed Graves' disease group, patients had been taking antithyroid drugs for less than 3 months. This study used TCR sequencing and RNA sequencing of peripheral blood to compare persistent Graves' disease patients against newly diagnosed Graves' disease patients. The study was registered as a clinical trial and conducted in China. A total of around 35 samples underwent TCR sequencing, from roughly 13 patients with persistent Graves' disease and roughly 20 patients with newly diagnosed Graves' disease.

The research as a whole found: Persistent disease showed preferential use of TRBV28, TRBJ1-2 and TRBJ2-5, whereas newly diagnosed disease favored TRBV20-1 and TRBJ2-1. Because the primary lesion, thyroid tissue, could not be accessed, the study looked at peripheral blood alone. Compared with newly diagnosed patients, patients with persistent Graves' disease had lower TCR Shannon entropy and fewer highly expanded clones, which suggests clonal expansion. Sequencing and analysis were limited to the TCR beta chain. The authors noted that the small sample size was a limitation that may lower accuracy. More public clonotypes were shared among persistent patients (roughly 2,700) than among newly diagnosed patients (roughly 1,000).

Libraries were constructed by multiplex PCR. Sequencer: Illumina HiSeq 4000. CDR3 regions were amplified by Arm-PCR with iRepertoire HTBI primers to construct TCR beta libraries. Before sequencing, the PCR products underwent gel purification. In the source study's methods: Across samples, some 62 TRBV and over 11 TRBJ segments were identified and used for gene usage analysis of CDR3 amino acid clonotypes. COPE and FqMerger were used to merge the filtered high-quality paired reads into contigs. Contigs were aligned with BLAST to IMGT TRBV, TRBD and TRBJ reference genes, and CDR3 was defined per IMGT. Clonotypes above 0.1% frequency were classified as highly expanded clones. Shannon entropy was used to measure repertoire diversity, and the Gini coefficient was used to measure V-J evenness. Public clonotypes were defined as clonotypes shared by more than one individual. TCRdb ran its own pipeline on the public reads, namely fastp trimming at Q25 and MiXCR clone calling, and kept in-frame beta chains. Here each entry gathers all rows of one CDR3 protein and keeps the most common genes and DNA. These V and J calls derive from TCRdb rather than the authors' analysis. The sample profile shows some 250,000 distinct CDR3 sequences; approximately 18% of them were found once. Of the sample, about 14% falls within the top ten clones.

The junction shows trimming of 4 bases on V and 5 bases on J, plus 14 bases between the germline ends. Including the terminal cysteine and phenylalanine, the CDR3 comprises 15 residues. The entry retains the CDR3 DNA only, 45 bases that are in frame from base 1. CDR1 and CDR2, looked up from the germline V gene, are MGHRA and YSYEKL. These data also featured in a second study, about T cells in Graves' hyperthyroidism and ophthalmopathy. As described in the second report: A patient counted as having stable Graves' hyperthyroidism if no progression to ophthalmopathy occurred over 18 months of follow-up. Hyperthyroidism patients were aged 18 to 65 years and newly diagnosed, with disease duration of less than 2 months. Patients with uncontrolled infections, other autoimmune diseases, pregnancy or lactation were excluded. Diagnoses were established on the basis of clinical symptoms, serum thyroxine and TRAb, thyroid ultrasound, and orbital computed tomography. For the first round of RT-PCR on the TCR CDR3, the HTBI primer set was used together with the Qiagen OneStep RT-PCR kit. Most expanded thyroid clonotypes (frequency above 0.001) were also detected in blood, suggesting blood repertoires may reflect thyroid immune responses. A 13 V-J signature model separated ophthalmopathy from stable hyperthyroidism, with about 88% sensitivity and around 84% specificity in cross-validation and 80%/75% in testing. In validation, the model predicted progression to ophthalmopathy a median of about 6.8 months before onset, with 65% to 71% sensitivity and 72.22% specificity. To identify TCR V-J signatures that set the groups apart, the researchers used a discovery cohort of 90 to 100 patients, made up of around 40 with Graves' ophthalmopathy and about 60 with stable Graves' hyperthyroidism. Prospective prediction of ophthalmopathy was tested in an independent validation cohort of fewer than 20 hyperthyroidism patients and 15 to 17 patients who later progressed to ophthalmopathy. The roughly 91 discovery patients were randomly divided into training and test sets at a 7:3 ratio. In addition, the study compared T-cell repertoires in thyroid tissue and in blood from a handful of Graves' hyperthyroidism patients. After sampling, hyperthyroidism patients received methimazole starting at 30 mg daily, and ophthalmopathy patients received high-dose intravenous methylprednisolone. Libraries were constructed in a second round of multiplex PCR, after which size selection and purification were performed. Sequencing of the libraries was done on an Illumina HiSeq2000 using paired-end 100 bp reads. Raw data were processed with SOAPnuke, discarding reads with adapters, uncalled bases, mean Phred below 15, or no exact constant-primer or identifier match. High-quality paired reads were merged using COPE v1.2.5, and each unique nucleotide sequence was defined as a clonotype. Clonotypes were aligned to IMGT TRBV, TRBD and TRBJ reference segments using MiTCR v1.1. The analysis included only V-J combinations with a frequency above 0.0001, which together covered around 99% of the repertoires. A TCS score was defined as the ratio of F50 (clonal expansion) to E x V (chaos), with BLOSUM62-based TCRdist applied between CDR3 peptides within each V-J. Welch's t-statistics and random forest reduced 500 to 550 V-J features to about 13, which were used in a naive Bayes classifier (R e1071). Sample size was not statistically predetermined, and investigators were not blinded to group allocation. According to the paper, TCR Vbeta CDR3 sequencing was carried out on over 130 peripheral blood samples, which came from fewer than 50 ophthalmopathy, around 74 hyperthyroidism and roughly 17 progressor patients.

The sequence was obtained from a woman aged 25-40 years with Graves disease. Donor details come from another sample of the same person, matched by shared clones. Here the chain combines TRBV4-1 and TRBJ2-2; TRBD2 is a weak D gene call, 5 bases matching. This specimen was peripheral blood mononuclear cells (PBMCs), taken at new diagnosis, from a patient treated with antithyroid drugs. The base sequence is TGCGCCAGCAGCCTCATAGGAGGAAGAACCGGGGAGCTGTTTTTT. This gives the protein CASSLIGGRTGELFF.